The sequence of this T cell receptor beta chain was determined in a study of blood T cell repertoires in COVID-19. Background on the study: COVID-19 samples from acute and convalescent phases originated in the United States, Italy and Spain. T cells, B-cell-depleted T cells, or PBMCs supplied cDNA or gDNA.

Per the original methods: Amplification of reference gene primers was used by the study to estimate nucleated cell counts. Produced via immunoSEQ multiplex PCR; TCRdb's table is partial and in-frame only. V and J calls and clone size are as listed in that table; D and trimming were resolved from the DNA. The table includes approximately 240,000 clones, more than 75% detected once. CDR3 length: 17 residues. The V gene's germline CDR1 is SGHRS and CDR2 YFSETQ. The J segment lost 5 bases and the V segment lost 0 bases, leaving 11 bases of the junction unmatched. The chain combines TRBV5-1 with TRBJ2-5; 9 bases are shared with TRBD1. The sequenced sample consisted of peripheral blood. The sequence was obtained from a man between 45 and 60 years old who had recovered from COVID-19. CDR3 residues: CASSLGPGQGIFETQYF. The CDR3, as DNA: TGCGCCAGCAGCTTGGGGCCGGGACAGGGAATCTTTGAGACCCAGTACTTC.